The source of this T cell receptor (beta chain) is a study of T-cell memory formation after mild COVID-19. Study context: The TCR clusters were mostly specific to one donor.

This clonotype was seen a handful of times. One entry per CDR3 protein results from TCRdb running MiXCR on the 5' RACE reads. The profile covers about 410,000 distinct CDR3 sequences, with 18% appearing a single time and about 22% taken by the ten largest. Sequenced input: PBMCs or a T cell subset sorted from them (not recorded which). The TCR comes from a man aged 18 to 30 who had mild COVID-19 (a few samples of this study predate the infection). Cell type and time point are not known.

CDR3 bases: TGTGCCACCAGTGAGTGGGGGCCCGATACGCAGTATTTT. Translation: CATSEWGPDTQYF. V usage is TRBV24-1 and J usage is TRBJ2-3, with a weak D call TRBD1 (6 bases). The V end lost 4 bases, the J end lost 6 bases, and 10 bases lay between the germline ends. The CDR3 length is 13 residues. Germline V gene sequence: CDR1 KGHDR, CDR2 SFDVKD.